Presented here are 13 T cell receptor beta chains from one specimen sequenced in a study of T cells after yellow fever vaccination. A single record per CDR3 protein comes from TCRdb applying MiXCR to the 5' RACE reads. The data hold a few hundred thousand distinct CDR3 sequences, with roughly 9% observed a single time. Sequencing was performed on CD4+ T cells sorted from PBMCs, taken 5 days after the yellow fever booster vaccination. The source of these receptors is a young man who received the YFV17D yellow fever vaccine.

This clonotype was recorded at least ten times. The chain is built from TRBV20-1 and TRBJ2-3; 8 bases are shared with TRBD1. CDR1 and CDR2 from the germline V gene are DFQATT and SNEGSKA (reference sequence). V was clipped by 4 bases and J by 1 base; unmatched bases: 7. CDR3 size: 15 residues. CDR3 in amino acids: CSANSMTGGTDTQYF. In DNA form, the CDR3 reads TGCAGTGCTAACTCGATGACAGGGGGCACAGATACGCAGTATTTT.

This clonotype was seen only a few times. One end of the junction does not line up with germline, which may come from a read error. V is TRBV7-7 and J is TRBJ2-3, with D possibly TRBD2 on 5 matching bases. In germline, CDR1 is SSHAT, CDR2 FNYEAQ (reference sequence). The CDR3 spans 15 residues. The CDR3 nucleotides read TGTGCTAGCAGCTCTCGGGGAGTCTTCACAGATACGCAGTATTTT. It translates to CASSSRGVFTDTQYF.

This clonotype occurred many times. The chain recombines TRBV2 with TRBJ2-1, with a possible D match to TRBD2 (6 bases). This CDR3 is 16 amino acids long. With 6 bases removed from V and 0 bases from J, the gap between germline ends came to 15 bases. Germline CDR1 reads SNHLY; CDR2 reads FYNNEI. CDR3 sequence reads: CASSPTSLSSYNEQFF. CDR3 nucleotides: TGTGCCAGCAGCCCCACTAGCCTAAGCTCCTACAATGAGCAGTTCTTC.

This clonotype was picked up a small number of times. This chain links TRBV7-2 with TRBJ2-5; D ambiguous. The CDR3 length is 13 residues. Trimming left V 3 bases short and J 5 bases short, with 10 bases between. Per the germline V gene, CDR1 is SGHTA and CDR2 is FQGNSA. CDR3 in DNA: TGTGCCAGCAGCTTGGTTCATAGGGAGACCCAGTACTTC. It specifies CASSLVHRETQYF. Based on the CDR3 plus reference TRBV7-2 and TRBJ2-5, the full variable domain is GAGVSQSPSNKVTEKGKDVELRCDPISGHTALYWYRQSLGQGLEFLIYFQGNSAPDKSGLPSDRFSAERTGGSVSTLTIQRTQQEDSAVYLCASSLVHRETQYFGPGTRLLVL.

This rearrangement joins TRBV21-1 to TRBJ2-7; the tabulated D call, TRBD1, remains unverified against the DNA. TRBV21-1 is labeled a pseudogene. CDR3 length: 15 residues. CDR3 loop: CASSDRRGLLSEQYV. The CDR3 bases are TGTGCCAGCAGCGATCGGAGGGGGTTGTTGTCCGAGCAGTACGTC.

This clonotype was detected a few times. The V call is TRBV18, the J call TRBJ2-1, with D possibly matching TRBD1 (5 bases). The V end lost 2 bases, the J end lost 4 bases, and 9 bases lay between the germline ends. There are 14 residues in the CDR3. Germline CDR1 KGHSH, CDR2 LQKENI. CDR3 residues: CASSPSRQYNEQFF. For the CDR3, the DNA is TGTGCCAGCTCACCATCGCGACAGTACAATGAGCAGTTCTTC.

This clonotype was counted only a few times. The chain recombines TRBV20-1 with TRBJ2-1, with a weak D call TRBD1 (5 bases). V lost 1 base and J lost 9, with 7 bases in between. The CDR3 has 11 residues. Germline CDR1 reads DFQATT; CDR2 reads SNEGSKA (reference sequence). The CDR3 protein is CSARGGVEQFF. CDR3 coding DNA: TGCAGTGCTAGAGGGGGCGTTGAGCAGTTCTTC.

The CDR3 DNA follows: TGTGCCAGCTCACCCTCAAGTCCCAGGGGTTCACCCCTCCACTTT. Translated: CASSPSSPRGSPLHF. The rearrangement uses TRBV18 and TRBJ1-6; the D gene is possibly TRBD1 (6 bases). Germline V CDR1 and CDR2: KGHSH, LQKENI. The V end was cut by 3 bases, the J end by 9 bases, with 15 bases between. There are 15 residues in the CDR3.

This clonotype was found a few times. The chain couples TRBV21-1 to TRBJ1-1; TRBD1 is the table's D call and was not checked against the DNA. TRBV21-1 is marked as a pseudogene. This CDR3 contains 17 residues. For the CDR3, the DNA is TGTGCCAGCACCCCGAGACAGATCCCCAAAAAGAACACTGAAGCTTTCTTT. Protein: CASTPRQIPKKNTEAFF.

This clonotype was picked up a small number of times. The chain is built from TRBV2 and TRBJ1-2, with 8 bases that match TRBD1. The CDR3 has 11 residues. Germline CDR1 is SNHLY and CDR2 is FYNNEI. V gave up 8 bases and J gave up 8 bases; unmatched junction bases: 4. Here the CDR3 reads CASDRGAGYTF. The CDR3 DNA follows: TGTGCCAGCGACAGGGGAGCCGGCTACACCTTC.

The J gene is TRBJ2-1, the V gene TRBV5-1; D is undetermined. The CDR3 has 14 residues. CDR1 is SGHRS, CDR2 YFSETQ, per germline. V lost 1 base and J 8 bases, leaving 13 bases between the germline ends. Written as DNA, the CDR3 is TGCGCCAGCAGCTTGTTTCTGGGTCGGGATGAGCAGTTCTTC. Amino acids: CASSLFLGRDEQFF.

This clonotype was seen more than once but under ten times. The rearrangement joins TRBV11-2 to TRBJ2-4; D gene ambiguous. V lost 11 bases to trimming and J lost 8 bases, with 7 bases between them. The CDR3 is made up of 9 amino acids. The germline CDR1 and CDR2 sequences are SGHAT and FQNNGV. The CDR3 loop reads CALEYIQYF. For the CDR3, the DNA is TGTGCCCTCGAGTACATTCAGTACTTC.

V usage is TRBV20-1 and J usage is TRBJ2-7; a possible D gene is TRBD2 (6 bases). Germline V CDR1 and CDR2: DFQATT, SNEGSKA (reference sequence). The CDR3 covers 15 residues. V shed 6 bases and J shed 6 bases, with 24 bases lying between them. The CDR3 DNA sequence: TGCAGTGCGGGACGGCGGGGCCGCTGGACGGGCGAGCAGTACGTC. Its translation is CSAGRRGRWTGEQYV.